Listed below are T cell receptor beta chains from one sample, sequenced in a study of shared clonotypes between healthy human individuals. Sequenced by immunoSEQ multiplex PCR; TCRdb stores in-frame clones only, minus some. This table has 1 million to 1.2 million clones, roughly 80% appearing once. Sequenced sample: memory CD4+ T cells from PBMCs. These receptors were taken from a man aged 18 to 30 in good health. Some clones in this sample may be carry-over from other donors' samples. The CDR3 runs from the conserved cysteine through the conserved F or W. D genes are given only for firm matches. Clone size is not always given. Where it is, it says once, few, many or a class for expanded clones.

CDR3nt: TGTGCCAGCAGCCTACAGACAGGGGGCCGCCACGAGCAGTACTTC
CDR3aa: CASSLQTGGRHEQYF
abundance: NA
j_gene: TRBJ2-7
d_gene: TRBD1
v_gene: TRBV11-3

CDR3nt: TGCGCCAGCAGTGATCTGGGAGGGAACACTGAAGCTTTCTTT
CDR3aa: CASSDLGGNTEAFF
abundance: NA
j_gene: TRBJ1-1
d_gene: NA
v_gene: TRBV10-2

CDR3nt: TGTGCCTGGGCAGGGGGAGGGCCCAGGAACACTGAAGCTTTCTTT
CDR3aa: CAWAGGGPRNTEAFF
abundance: NA
j_gene: TRBJ1-1
d_gene: TRBD1
v_gene: TRBV30

CDR3nt: TGCGCCAGCAGCCAAGTCCCAGCCTATGGCTACACCTTC
CDR3aa: CASSQVPAYGYTF
abundance: once
j_gene: TRBJ1-2
d_gene: NA
v_gene: TRBV4-3

CDR3nt: TGTGCCAGCTCACCACAGCCAGGGACCCTTAACTATGGCTACACCTTC
CDR3aa: CASSPQPGTLNYGYTF
abundance: NA
j_gene: TRBJ1-2
d_gene: NA
v_gene: TRBV18

CDR3nt: TGCAGCGTTGGAGAGAGCTCCTACGAGCAGTACTTC
CDR3aa: CSVGESSYEQYF
abundance: NA
j_gene: TRBJ2-7
d_gene: NA
v_gene: TRBV29-1

CDR3nt: TGTGCCAGCAGCCTATTTGGCAGCAGCAATCAGCCCCAGCATTTT
CDR3aa: CASSLFGSSNQPQHF
abundance: NA
j_gene: TRBJ1-5
d_gene: NA
v_gene: TRBV7-9

CDR3nt: TGTGCCAGCAGCTTAAGGGGACAGGGACCCTACGAGCAGTACTTC
CDR3aa: CASSLRGQGPYEQYF
abundance: NA
j_gene: TRBJ2-7
d_gene: TRBD1
v_gene: TRBV11-3

CDR3nt: TGTGCCAGCAGCTTCGCCGGGGGCAGGTCCTACGAGCAGTACTTC
CDR3aa: CASSFAGGRSYEQYF
abundance: NA
j_gene: TRBJ2-7
d_gene: NA
v_gene: TRBV5-6

CDR3nt: TGTGCCAGCAGTTTGAACTCTCGGACAGAGGCCTATGGCTACACCTTC
CDR3aa: CASSLNSRTEAYGYTF
abundance: NA
j_gene: TRBJ1-2
d_gene: NA
v_gene: TRBV28

CDR3nt: TGCGCCAGCAGCTTGCGGGACGACCGGGAGCAGTACTTC
CDR3aa: CASSLRDDREQYF
abundance: NA
j_gene: TRBJ2-7
d_gene: NA
v_gene: TRBV5-1

CDR3nt: TGTGCCAGCAGCCGAAACAACGGGGGTGAGCAGTTCTTC
CDR3aa: CASSRNNGGEQFF
abundance: NA
j_gene: TRBJ2-1
d_gene: NA
v_gene: TRBV7-3

CDR3nt: TGTGCCAGCAGGATCGCAGATACGCAGTATTTT
CDR3aa: CASRIADTQYF
abundance: NA
j_gene: TRBJ2-3
d_gene: NA
v_gene: TRBV6-6

CDR3nt: TGTGCCTGGGGATATAGCGGGGACAGGGGGCGCATACGAACTAATGAAAAACTGTTTTTT
CDR3aa: CAWGYSGDRGRIRTNEKLFF
abundance: NA
j_gene: TRBJ1-4
d_gene: TRBD1
v_gene: TRBV30

CDR3nt: TGTGCCAGCCCGAGGCCTAGCACGTCTAGCGGGGAGCTGTTTTTT
CDR3aa: CASPRPSTSSGELFF
abundance: NA
j_gene: TRBJ2-2
d_gene: NA
v_gene: TRBV7-9

CDR3nt: TGCGCCAGCAGCCAGGGATTAGGGACAGGAGGTTACGAGCAGTACTTC
CDR3aa: CASSQGLGTGGYEQYF
abundance: once
j_gene: TRBJ2-7
d_gene: TRBD1
v_gene: TRBV4-1

CDR3nt: TGTGCCAGCAGCTATCAGGGGGCCGGGGCCAACGTCCTGACTTTC
CDR3aa: CASSYQGAGANVLTF
abundance: many
j_gene: TRBJ2-6
d_gene: TRBD1
v_gene: TRBV28

CDR3nt: TGTGCCAGCTCACCACGGGGATGGAATCAGGGGGCATCCGGGGAGCTGTTTTTT
CDR3aa: CASSPRGWNQGASGELFF
abundance: NA
j_gene: TRBJ2-2
d_gene: TRBD1
v_gene: TRBV18

CDR3nt: TGCGCCAGCAGCCCGGGACTCGGCCCAGATACGCAGTATTTT
CDR3aa: CASSPGLGPDTQYF
abundance: NA
j_gene: TRBJ2-3
d_gene: NA
v_gene: TRBV5-1

CDR3nt: TGTGCCAGCAGCTTAACGGCAGGGCCCTACGAGCAGTACTTC
CDR3aa: CASSLTAGPYEQYF
abundance: NA
j_gene: TRBJ2-7
d_gene: NA
v_gene: TRBV7-9

CDR3nt: TGTGCCAGCAGTTACCTGGGAGGTGAGCAGTTCTTC
CDR3aa: CASSYLGGEQFF
abundance: NA
j_gene: TRBJ2-1
d_gene: NA
v_gene: TRBV6-6

CDR3nt: TGTGCCAGCAGCCCTGGACAGAATACTAACTATGGCTACACCTTC
CDR3aa: CASSPGQNTNYGYTF
abundance: NA
j_gene: TRBJ1-2
d_gene: NA
v_gene: TRBV7-9

CDR3nt: TGTGCCAGCAGTCGCGAGGGAGTCTACGAGCAGTACTTC
CDR3aa: CASSREGVYEQYF
abundance: NA
j_gene: TRBJ2-7
d_gene: NA
v_gene: TRBV2

CDR3nt: TGTGCCAGCAGTTTAGGAGGCAGGGGGTATGGCTACACCTTC
CDR3aa: CASSLGGRGYGYTF
abundance: NA
j_gene: TRBJ1-2
d_gene: TRBD1
v_gene: TRBV27

CDR3nt: TGTGCCAGCAGCTTAGAGGAGGCTGGGGGCACTGAAGCTTTCTTT
CDR3aa: CASSLEEAGGTEAFF
abundance: NA
j_gene: TRBJ1-1
d_gene: NA
v_gene: TRBV7-6